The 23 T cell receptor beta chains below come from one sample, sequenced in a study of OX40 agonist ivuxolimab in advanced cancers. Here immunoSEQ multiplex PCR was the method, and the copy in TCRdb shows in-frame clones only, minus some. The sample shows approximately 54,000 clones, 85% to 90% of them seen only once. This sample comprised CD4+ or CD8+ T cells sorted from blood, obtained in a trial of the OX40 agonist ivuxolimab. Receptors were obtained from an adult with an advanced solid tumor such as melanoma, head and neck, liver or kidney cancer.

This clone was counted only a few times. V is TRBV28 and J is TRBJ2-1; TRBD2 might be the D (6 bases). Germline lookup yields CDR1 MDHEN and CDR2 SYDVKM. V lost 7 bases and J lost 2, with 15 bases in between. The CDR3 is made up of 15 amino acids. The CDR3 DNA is TGTGCCAGCAAGGGACGGGGGTTCACCTACAATGAGCAGTTCTTC. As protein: CASKGRGFTYNEQFF.

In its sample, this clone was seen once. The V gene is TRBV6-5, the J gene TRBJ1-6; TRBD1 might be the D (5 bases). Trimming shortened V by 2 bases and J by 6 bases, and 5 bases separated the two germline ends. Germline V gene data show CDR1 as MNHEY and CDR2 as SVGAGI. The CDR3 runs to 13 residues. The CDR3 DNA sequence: TGTGCCAGCAGTTACGACAGTAATTCACCCCTCCACTTT. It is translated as CASSYDSNSPLHF.

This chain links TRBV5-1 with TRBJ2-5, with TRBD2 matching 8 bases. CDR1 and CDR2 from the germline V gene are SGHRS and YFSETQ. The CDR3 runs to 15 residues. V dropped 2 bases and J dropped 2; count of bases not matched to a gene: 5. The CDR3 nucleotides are TGCGCCAGCAGCTTAAGCGGGGGTCAACAAGAGACCCAGTACTTC. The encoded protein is CASSLSGGQQETQYF.

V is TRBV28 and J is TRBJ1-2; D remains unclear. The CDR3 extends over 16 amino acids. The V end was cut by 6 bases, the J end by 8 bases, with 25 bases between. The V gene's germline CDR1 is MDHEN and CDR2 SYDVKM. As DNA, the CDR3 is TGTGCCAGCAGGATCGCCTATCTCGGTGGTAACTGGGGCTACACCTTC. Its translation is CASRIAYLGGNWGYTF.

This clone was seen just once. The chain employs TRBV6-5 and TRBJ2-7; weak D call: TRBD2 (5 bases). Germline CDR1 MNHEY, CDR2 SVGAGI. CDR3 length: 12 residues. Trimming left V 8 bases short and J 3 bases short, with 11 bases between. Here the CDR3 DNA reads TGTGCCAGCTCGGCTGGAGGCTACGAGCAGTACTTC. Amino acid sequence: CASSAGGYEQYF.

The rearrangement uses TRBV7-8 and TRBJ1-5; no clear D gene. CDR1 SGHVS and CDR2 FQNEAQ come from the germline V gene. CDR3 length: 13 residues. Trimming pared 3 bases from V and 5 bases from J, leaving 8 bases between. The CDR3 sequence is CASSFLVDQPQHF. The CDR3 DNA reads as TGTGCCAGCAGCTTCCTGGTTGATCAGCCCCAGCATTTT.

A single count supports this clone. CDR3 sequence reads: CSAWGSYEQYF. In DNA form, the CDR3 reads TGCAGTGCTTGGGGGAGCTACGAGCAGTACTTC. The rearrangement uses TRBV20-1 and TRBJ2-7, with D tentatively TRBD1 or TRBD2 (5 bases each). The V and J ends lost 5 bases and 3 bases respectively, with 8 bases between them. The germline V gene has CDR1 DFQATT and CDR2 SNEGSKA (reference sequence). The CDR3 contains 11 residues.

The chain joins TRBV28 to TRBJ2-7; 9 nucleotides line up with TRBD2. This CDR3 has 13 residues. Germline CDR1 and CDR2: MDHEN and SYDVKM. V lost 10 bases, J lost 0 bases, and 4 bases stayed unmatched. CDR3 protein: CATTAGGSYEQYF. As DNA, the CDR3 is TGTGCCACTACAGCGGGGGGCTCCTACGAGCAGTACTTC. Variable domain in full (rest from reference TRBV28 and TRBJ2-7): DVKVTQSSRYLVKRTGEKVFLECVQDMDHENMFWYRQDPGLGLRLIYFSYDVKMKEKGDIPEGYSVSREKKERFSLILESASTNQTSMYLCATTAGGSYEQYFGPGTRLTVT.

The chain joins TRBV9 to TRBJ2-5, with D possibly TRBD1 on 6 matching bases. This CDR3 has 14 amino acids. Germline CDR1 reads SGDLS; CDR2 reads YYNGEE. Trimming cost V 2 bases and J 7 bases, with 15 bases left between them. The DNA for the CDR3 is TGTGCCAGCAGCGTGTCAGGGGACGGGTGGACCCAGTACTTC. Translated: CASSVSGDGWTQYF.

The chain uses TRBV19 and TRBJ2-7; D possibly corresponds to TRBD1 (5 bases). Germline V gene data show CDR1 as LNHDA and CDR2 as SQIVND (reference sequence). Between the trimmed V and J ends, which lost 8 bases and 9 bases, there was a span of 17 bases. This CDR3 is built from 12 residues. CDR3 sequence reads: CASARTPMLQYF. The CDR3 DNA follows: TGTGCCAGTGCTCGGACACCTATGCTGCAGTACTTC. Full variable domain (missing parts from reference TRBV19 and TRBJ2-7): DGGITQSPKYLFRKEGQNVTLSCEQNLNHDAMYWYRQDPGQGLRLIYYSQIVNDFQKGDIAEGYSVSREKKESFPLTVTSAQKNPTAFYLCASARTPMLQYFGPGTRLTVT.

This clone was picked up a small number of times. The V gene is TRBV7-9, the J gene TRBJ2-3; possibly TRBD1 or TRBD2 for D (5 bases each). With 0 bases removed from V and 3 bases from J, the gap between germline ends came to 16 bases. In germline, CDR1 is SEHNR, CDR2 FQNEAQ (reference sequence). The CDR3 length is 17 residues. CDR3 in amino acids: CASSLATGAFGTDTQYF. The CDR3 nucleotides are TGTGCCAGCAGCTTAGCCACCGGGGCATTCGGGACAGATACGCAGTATTTT.

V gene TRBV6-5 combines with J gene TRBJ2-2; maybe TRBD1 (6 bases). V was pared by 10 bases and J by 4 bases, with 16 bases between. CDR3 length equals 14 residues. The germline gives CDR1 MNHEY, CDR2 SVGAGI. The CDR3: CATTFRDTTGELFF. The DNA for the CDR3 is TGTGCCACCACATTCCGGGACACCACCGGGGAGCTGTTTTTT.

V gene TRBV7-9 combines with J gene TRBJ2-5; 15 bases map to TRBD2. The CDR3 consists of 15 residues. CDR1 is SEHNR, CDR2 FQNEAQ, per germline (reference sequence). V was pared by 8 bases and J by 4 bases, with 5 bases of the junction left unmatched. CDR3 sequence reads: CASGAGLAGGETQYF. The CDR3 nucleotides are TGTGCCAGCGGGGCGGGACTAGCGGGGGGAGAGACCCAGTACTTC.

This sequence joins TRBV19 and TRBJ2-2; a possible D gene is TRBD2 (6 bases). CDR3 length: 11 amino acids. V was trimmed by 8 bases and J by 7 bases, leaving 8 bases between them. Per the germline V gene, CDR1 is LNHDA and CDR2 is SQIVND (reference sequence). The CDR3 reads CASRLDGELFF. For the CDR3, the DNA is TGTGCCAGTCGACTAGACGGGGAGCTGTTTTTT. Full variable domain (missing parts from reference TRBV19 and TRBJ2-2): DGGITQSPKYLFRKEGQNVTLSCEQNLNHDAMYWYRQDPGQGLRLIYYSQIVNDFQKGDIAEGYSVSREKKESFPLTVTSAQKNPTAFYLCASRLDGELFFGEGSRLTVL.

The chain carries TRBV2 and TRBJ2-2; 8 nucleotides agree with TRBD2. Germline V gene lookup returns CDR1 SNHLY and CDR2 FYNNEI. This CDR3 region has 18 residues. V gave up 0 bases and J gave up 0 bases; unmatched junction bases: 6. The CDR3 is CASSEARAGATNTGELFF. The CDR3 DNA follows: TGTGCCAGCAGTGAAGCGCGAGCGGGGGCGACGAACACCGGGGAGCTGTTTTTT.

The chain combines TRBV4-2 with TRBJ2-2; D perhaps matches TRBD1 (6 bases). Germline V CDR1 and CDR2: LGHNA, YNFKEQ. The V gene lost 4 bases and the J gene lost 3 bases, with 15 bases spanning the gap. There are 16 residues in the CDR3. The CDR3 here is CASSPQGLVDTGELFF. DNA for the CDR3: TGTGCCAGCAGCCCGCAGGGGCTTGTGGACACCGGGGAGCTGTTTTTT.

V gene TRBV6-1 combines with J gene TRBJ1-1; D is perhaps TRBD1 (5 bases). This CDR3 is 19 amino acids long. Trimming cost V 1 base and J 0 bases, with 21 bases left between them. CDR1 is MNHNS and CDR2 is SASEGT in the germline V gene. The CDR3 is CASSEVARGRANMNTEAFF. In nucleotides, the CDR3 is TGTGCCAGCAGTGAAGTGGCCCGGGGCAGGGCCAACATGAACACTGAAGCTTTCTTT.

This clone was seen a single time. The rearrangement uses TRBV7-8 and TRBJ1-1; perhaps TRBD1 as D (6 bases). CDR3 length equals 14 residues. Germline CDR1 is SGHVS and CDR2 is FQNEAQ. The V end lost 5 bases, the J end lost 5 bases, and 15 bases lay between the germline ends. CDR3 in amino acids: CASSSNRVGTEAFF. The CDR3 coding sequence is TGTGCCAGCAGCAGTAACAGGGTAGGGACTGAAGCTTTCTTT.

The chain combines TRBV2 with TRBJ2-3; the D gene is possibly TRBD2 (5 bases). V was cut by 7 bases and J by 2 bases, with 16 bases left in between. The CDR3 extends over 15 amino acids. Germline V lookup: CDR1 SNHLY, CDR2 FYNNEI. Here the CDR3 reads CASKFARELTDTQYF. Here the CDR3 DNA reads TGTGCCAGCAAGTTCGCTCGGGAACTCACAGATACGCAGTATTTT. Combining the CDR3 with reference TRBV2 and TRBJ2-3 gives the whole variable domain EPEVTQTPSHQVTQMGQEVILRCVPISNHLYFYWYRQILGQKVEFLVSFYNNEISEKSEIFDDQFSVERPDGSNFTLKIRSTKLEDSAMYFCASKFARELTDTQYFGPGTRLTVL.

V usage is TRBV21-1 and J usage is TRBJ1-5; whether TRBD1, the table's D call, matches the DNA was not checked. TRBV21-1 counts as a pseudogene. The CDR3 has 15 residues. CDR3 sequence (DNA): TGTGCCAGCAGCAACACCAGGGGGTCCAATCAGCCCCAGCATTTT. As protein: CASSNTRGSNQPQHF.

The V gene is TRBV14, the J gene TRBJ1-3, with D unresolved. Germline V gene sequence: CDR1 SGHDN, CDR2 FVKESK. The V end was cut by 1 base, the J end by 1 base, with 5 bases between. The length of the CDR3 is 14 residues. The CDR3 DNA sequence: TGTGCCAGCAGCCAAGTGGTGTCTGGAAACACCATATATTTT. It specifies CASSQVVSGNTIYF.

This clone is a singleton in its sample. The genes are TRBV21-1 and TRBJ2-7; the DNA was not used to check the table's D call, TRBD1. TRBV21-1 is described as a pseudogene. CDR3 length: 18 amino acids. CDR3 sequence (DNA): TGTGCCAGCAGCAAAAGTGGTGGAAGGACAGGGCGAGTCTACGAGCAGTACTTC. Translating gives CASSKSGGRTGRVYEQYF.

CDR3 loop: CASSPRTSGRYQETQYF. The CDR3 coding sequence is TGTGCCAGCAGCCCGCGGACTAGCGGGAGGTACCAAGAGACCCAGTACTTC. The rearrangement uses TRBV7-3 and TRBJ2-5, with 14 bases aligning to TRBD2. V lost 5 bases to trimming and J lost 0 bases; unmatched junction nucleotides: 5. Germline V gene data show CDR1 as SGHTA and CDR2 as FQGTGA. This CDR3 contains 17 residues.